This T cell receptor beta chain was identified in a study of blood T cell repertoires in COVID-19. Background on the study: The samples span acute and convalescent COVID-19 from the United States, Italy and Spain. Sample material is recorded as cDNA or gDNA derived from T cells, B-cell-depleted T cells, or PBMCs.

In the original processing: It was from reference gene primer amplification that nucleated cell counts were estimated. Only in-frame clones appear in the TCRdb table, and some are missing; sequencing was by immunoSEQ multiplex PCR. That table furnishes V, J and clone size, whereas the DNA furnished D and trimming. The table includes 150,000 to 200,000 clones, approximately 87% detected once. CDR3 length: 12 amino acids. Trimming cost V 3 bases and J 7 bases, with 7 bases left between them. Germline assignment: CDR1 MGHDK and CDR2 SYGVNS. This sequence originates from a woman younger than 30 who had recovered from COVID-19. Sequenced: peripheral blood. The chain has TRBV25-1 and TRBJ2-1, with no clear D. CDR3 coding DNA: TGTGCCAGCAGTGATGGTAGAAATGAGCAGTTCTTC. It specifies CASSDGRNEQFF.